Shown below are 22 T cell receptor beta chains from a single sample sequenced in a study of Graves' ophthalmopathy and Graves' hyperthyroidism. RNA transcripts served as template for amplifying TCR beta CDR3 sequences. Amplification began with first-round RT-PCR using HTBI primers, then second-round multiplex PCR was performed. MiXCR, run by TCRdb on the multiplex PCR reads, gives a single entry per CDR3 protein. The sample consists of over 500,000 distinct CDR3 sequences, 22% of them appearing once. Sequencing was carried out using peripheral blood. These receptors were taken from a woman aged 18-29 years with stable Graves' hyperthyroidism. Some clones in this sample may be carry-over from other donors' samples.

V usage is TRBV2 and J usage is TRBJ2-7, with 12 bases aligning to TRBD2. The germline V gene has CDR1 SNHLY and CDR2 FYNNEI. V was clipped by 2 bases and J by 3 bases; unmatched bases: 11. The CDR3 is 18 amino acids. DNA of the CDR3: TGTGCCAGCAGTGAAACTAGCGGGGGGTACGGGGAAATCTACGAGCAGTACTTC. It specifies CASSETSGGYGEIYEQYF.

This clonotype was observed many times. CDR3 bases: TGCAGTGCTAGTTACAGGGTCTCCTACGAGCAGTACTTC. Protein sequence: CSASYRVSYEQYF. The chain joins TRBV20-1 to TRBJ2-7; tentative D call: TRBD1 (6 bases). The V end was cut by 3 bases, the J end by 0 bases, with 9 bases between. The germline CDR1 and CDR2 sequences are DFQATT and SNEGSKA (reference sequence). This CDR3 comprises 13 residues.

This clonotype was picked up many times. DNA of the CDR3: TGTGCCAGCAGCTACGACAGACAGGCCTACGAGCAGTACTTC. This gives the protein CASSYDRQAYEQYF. The chain carries TRBV11-2 and TRBJ2-7; a weak D match, TRBD1 (6 bases). This CDR3 is 14 amino acids long. Germline V gene lookup returns CDR1 SGHAT and CDR2 FQNNGV. V lost 4 bases and J lost 2, with 12 bases in between.

V and J are TRBV6-1 and TRBJ1-2; D is ambiguous. Trimming took off 1 base at V and 4 bases at J, with 7 bases between the two ends. CDR3 size: 13 residues. Germline V gives CDR1 MNHNS, CDR2 SASEGT. The CDR3 coding sequence is TGTGCCAGCAGTGAAGAGTGGTTCTATGGCTACACCTTC. This codes for CASSEEWFYGYTF.

V and J are TRBV7-9 and TRBJ1-2; 7 bases match TRBD1. The CDR3 length is 14 residues. V gave up 5 bases and J gave up 6 bases; unmatched junction bases: 9. From germline, CDR1 is SEHNR and CDR2 FQNEAQ (reference sequence). The CDR3 coding sequence is TGTGCCAGCAGCCGAACAGGGGTTGGCGATGGCTACACCTTC. It is translated as CASSRTGVGDGYTF.

At least ten counts were recorded for this clonotype. This chain joins TRBV5-5 and TRBJ1-2; D may be TRBD1 (6 bases). Trimming left V 3 bases short and J 0 bases short, with 15 bases between. This CDR3 has 16 amino acids. Germline V CDR1 and CDR2: SGHKS, YYEKEE (reference sequence). The CDR3 coding sequence is TGTGCCAGCAGCTCTGGGGACACCCCCACTAACTATGGCTACACCTTC. Translated: CASSSGDTPTNYGYTF.

At least ten counts were recorded for this clonotype. Here the CDR3 DNA reads TGTGCCAGCAGCCCCTACGGCAGAGTGGCTAACTATGGCTACACCTTC. This gives the protein CASSPYGRVANYGYTF. The rearrangement uses TRBV9 and TRBJ1-2; no clear D. There are 16 residues in the CDR3. Germline loops: CDR1 SGDLS, CDR2 YYNGEE. V was pared by 4 bases and J by 0 bases, with 16 bases between. The whole variable domain, filled in from reference TRBV9 and TRBJ1-2, reads DSGVTQTPKHLITATGQRVTLRCSPRSGDLSVYWYQQSLDQGLQFLIQYYNGEERAKGNILERFSAQQFPDLHSELNLSSLELGDSALYFCASSPYGRVANYGYTFGSGTRLTVV.

V is TRBV3-1 and J is TRBJ1-6; TRBD1 is a possible D gene (6 bases). The CDR3 consists of 12 residues. Trimming shortened V by 7 bases and J by 10 bases, and 11 bases separated the two germline ends. Germline loops: CDR1 LGHDT, CDR2 YNNKEL (reference sequence). CDR3 amino acids: CASTGGGSPLHF. The CDR3 region has the DNA TGTGCCAGCACCGGGGGCGGATCACCCCTCCACTTT.

This clonotype was counted a few times. V gene TRBV12-3 or TRBV12-4 combines with J gene TRBJ2-7; TRBD1 agrees at 8 bases. V shed 3 bases and J 1 base; nucleotides not matched to a gene: 5. This CDR3 region has 15 residues. CDR3 DNA: TGTGCCAGCAGTTTGGGGGACAGGCAGTCCTACGAGCAGTACTTC. Translated, it gives CASSLGDRQSYEQYF.

Many counts were recorded for this clonotype. This chain uses TRBV6-5 with TRBJ2-2; the match to TRBD2 covers 10 bases. The CDR3 has 17 amino acids. Germline V gives CDR1 MNHEY, CDR2 SVGAGI. The V and J ends lost 0 bases and 6 bases, in that order; junction bases with no gene match: 7. The CDR3 bases are TGTGCCAGCAGTTACTCCCATAGCGGGGGGAGTTCCGGGGAGCTGTTTTTT. Its protein is CASSYSHSGGSSGELFF.

This chain links TRBV6-2 or TRBV6-3 with TRBJ2-1, with D uncertain. There are 13 residues in the CDR3. Trimming took off 9 bases at V and 9 bases at J, with 18 bases between the two ends. Germline-derived CDR1 and CDR2 are MNHEY and SVGEGT. CDR3 in amino acids: CASSSPPRTEQFF. The CDR3 coding sequence is TGTGCCAGTTCTTCCCCCCCACGCACTGAGCAGTTCTTC.

CDR3 coding DNA: TGTGCCAGCGGAATAGAGCAGTTCTTC. The encoded protein is CASGIEQFF. V usage is TRBV28 and J usage is TRBJ2-1; D remains unclear. The germline CDR1 and CDR2 sequences are MDHEN and SYDVKM. The CDR3 is 9 residues long. V was pared by 8 bases and J by 10 bases, with 6 bases between.

This clonotype showed up many times. This may be a read error, as it is one base from a much larger clone. This chain connects TRBV6-2 or TRBV6-3 to TRBJ1-1; 10 positions agree with TRBD1. The germline gives CDR1 MNHEY, CDR2 SVGEGT. This CDR3 is built from 14 residues. CDR3 sequence reads: CASSYGTGVAEALF. CDR3 nucleotide sequence: TGTGCCAGCAGTTACGGGACAGGGGTGGCTGAAGCTCTCTTT.

CDR3 loop: CSARDTGRGDEQYF. CDR3 nucleotides: TGCAGTGCTAGAGATACGGGGAGGGGGGACGAGCAGTACTTC. This chain joins TRBV20-1 and TRBJ2-7, with D possibly matching TRBD2 (7 bases). The ends were cut back, 0 bases at V and 5 bases at J, with 14 bases in the middle. Germline V gene lookup returns CDR1 DFQATT and CDR2 SNEGSKA (reference sequence). The CDR3 spans 14 residues.

The chain combines TRBV29-1 with TRBJ1-3; D not certain. Germline V gives CDR1 SQVTM, CDR2 ANQGSEA. The germline V and J ends were trimmed by 4 bases and 0 bases, with 10 bases remaining between them. This CDR3 has 14 residues. The CDR3 DNA is TGCAGCGTTGCGCCCGTCGCCTCTGGAAACACCATATATTTT. It encodes CSVAPVASGNTIYF.

The chain uses TRBV20-1 and TRBJ2-5, with 9 bases identical to TRBD2. The CDR3 has 15 residues. The V gene end was trimmed by 3 bases and the J gene end by 3 bases; junction bases not matched to a gene: 8. Germline V CDR1 and CDR2: DFQATT, SNEGSKA (reference sequence). The CDR3 nucleotides are TGCAGTGCTAGGCTTAGCGGGGGCCGGAAAGAGACCCAGTACTTC. Protein product: CSARLSGGRKETQYF.

This clonotype came up many times. This sequence joins TRBV7-8 and TRBJ2-2; 9 bases fit TRBD2. Germline values: CDR1 SGHVS, CDR2 FQNEAQ. The CDR3 is 18 residues long. The V gene end was trimmed by 0 bases and the J gene end by 4 bases; junction bases not matched to a gene: 9. CDR3 region: CASSLAPGLASGTGELFF. The CDR3 nucleotides are TGTGCCAGCAGCTTAGCTCCGGGACTAGCTTCCGGCACCGGGGAGCTGTTTTTT.

This clonotype was found many times. This chain uses TRBV20-1 with TRBJ2-4, with D perhaps TRBD1 (8 bases). Per the germline V gene, CDR1 is DFQATT and CDR2 is SNEGSKA (reference sequence). Trimming took off 6 bases at V and 1 base at J, with 13 bases between the two ends. The CDR3 totals 14 residues. CDR3 region: CSALQGGAKNIQYF. CDR3 sequence (DNA): TGCAGTGCCCTACAGGGGGGGGCCAAAAACATTCAGTACTTC.

The chain carries TRBV13 and TRBJ1-2; D is ambiguous. V lost 2 bases and J 11 bases, leaving 18 bases between the germline ends. The CDR3 runs 14 residues. Germline V gene data show CDR1 as PRHDT and CDR2 as FYEKMQ (reference sequence). This CDR3 is CASSLKVGYEGYTF. The CDR3 nucleotides are TGTGCCAGCAGCTTAAAGGTAGGTTATGAGGGTTACACCTTC.

This clonotype came up a few times. This chain joins TRBV30 and TRBJ2-7; weak D call: TRBD2 (6 bases). The germline V gene has CDR1 GTSNPN and CDR2 SVGIG (reference sequence). Between the trimmed V and J ends, which lost 0 bases and 7 bases, there was a span of 10 bases. The CDR3 is 12 amino acids. The DNA for the CDR3 is TGTGCCTGGAGTGTACGGGCGGGGGAGCAGTACTTC. It specifies CAWSVRAGEQYF. Full variable domain (remainder filled in from reference TRBV30 and TRBJ2-7): SQTIHQWPATLVQPVGSPLSLECTVEGTSNPNLYWYRQAAGRGLQLLFYSVGIGQISSEVPQNLSASRPQDRQFILSSKKLLLSDSGFYLCAWSVRAGEQYFGPGTRLTVT.

The chain combines TRBV30 with TRBJ2-2; a possible D gene is TRBD1 (5 bases). The V and J ends lost 2 bases and 3 bases respectively, with 10 bases between them. Germline V CDR1 and CDR2: GTSNPN, SVGIG (reference sequence). CDR3 length equals 14 residues. The CDR3 coding sequence is TGTGCCTGGAGTAGTGACAGCTACACCGGGGAGCTGTTTTTT. The encoded protein is CAWSSDSYTGELFF.

This clonotype was counted ten times or more. V is TRBV20-1 and J is TRBJ1-1; D is possibly TRBD1 (6 bases). In germline, CDR1 is DFQATT, CDR2 SNEGSKA (reference sequence). The ends were cut back, 7 bases at V and 3 bases at J, with 12 bases in the middle. The CDR3 has 12 residues. As DNA, the CDR3 is TGCAGTGGGATCGAGGGGGACACTGAAGCTTTCTTT. Translated: CSGIEGDTEAFF.